Described below is a single T cell receptor (beta chain) sequence and its context. In the original analysis: Amplifying reference gene primers gave estimates of nucleated cell counts. The assay was immunoSEQ multiplex PCR, and TCRdb's table has in-frame clones only and misses some. The DNA gave D and trimming, while V, J and clone size come from that table. The sample consists of around 150,000 clones, over 70% of them appearing once. This sample was included in a study of blood T cell repertoires in COVID-19. CDR3 size: 16 residues. V shed 4 bases, J shed 5 bases, and the junction held 7 bases outside the gene matches. Germline-derived CDR1 and CDR2 are LNHDA and SQIVND (reference sequence). Donors were grouped by their self-reported clinical history. Cohort 3 recovered donors had two negative PCRs, clearance, or symptom resolution.

The rearrangement joins TRBV19 to TRBJ1-6; 8 bases line up with TRBD1. Sequencing was performed on PBMCs or T cells enriched from blood (not recorded which). The clonotype was recovered from a woman aged 55-75 years who had recovered from COVID-19. The CDR3 DNA reads as TGTGCCAGTAGTACGACAGGGGTTCTAGATAATTCACCCCTCCACTTT. It encodes CASSTTGVLDNSPLHF.